This T cell receptor beta chain was profiled in a study of metastatic and nonmetastatic thyroid tumors. General study findings and limits: TCR beta diversity was reportedly significantly higher in malignant thyroid tumors than benign nodules, in blood and tumor.

Until they underwent thyroid surgery, no patient had received any treatment. The length of the CDR3 is 18 residues. Between the trimmed V and J ends, which lost 4 bases and 4 bases, there was a span of 25 bases. Germline CDR1 is GTSNPN and CDR2 is SVGIG (reference sequence). With MiXCR, TCRdb reprocessed the PCR reads. The repertoire includes about 40,000 clones, over 10% of them detected once, and around 21% sits in the top ten. This clone was recorded at least ten times. Antigen: not known. What was sequenced was blood. J is TRBJ2-2 and V is TRBV30, with a tentative D call TRBD2 (7 bases). The receptor was isolated from a female donor with papillary thyroid cancer or a benign thyroid nodule (not recorded which). Some clones in this sample may be carry-over from other donors' samples. The DNA for the CDR3 is TGTGCCTGGATGGAGGATAGGGGGGAGGGCCGGTTCACCGGGGAGCTGTTTTTT. It is translated as CAWMEDRGEGRFTGELFF.